A selection of T cell receptor beta chains follows, all from one sample in a study of blood T cell repertoires in COVID-19. The protocol was immunoSEQ multiplex PCR, while the TCRdb copy is restricted to in-frame clones and leaves out a portion. Of roughly 120,000 clones in the sample, approximately 90% were seen once. Sequenced: peripheral blood. Receptor source: a human donor in a cohort sampled during active COVID-19. Both conserved end residues are part of each CDR3. Each record gives: CDR3 protein, CDR3 DNA, V gene, D gene, clone size, J gene. A D gene is named only where the DNA matches it firmly. Only part of the rows carry a size: once, few, many, or a class if the clone is expanded.

CDR3: CASSLQMQGLYF; DNA: TGTGCCAGCAGCCTCCAAATGCAGGGTCTGTACTTC; V: TRBV3-1/TRBV3-2; D: -; size: -; J: TRBJ2-7
CDR3: CASSMQGNSNQPQHF; DNA: TGTGCCAGTAGTATGCAGGGGAATAGCAATCAGCCCCAGCATTTT; V: TRBV19; D: -; size: -; J: TRBJ1-5
CDR3: CASSLVSGGPQTQYF; DNA: TGCGCCAGCAGCTTGGTGTCGGGAGGGCCGCAGACCCAGTACTTC; V: TRBV5-1; D: TRBD2; size: -; J: TRBJ2-5
CDR3: CASSRRVSGANVLTF; DNA: TGTGCCAGCAGCCGACGGGTTAGTGGGGCCAACGTCCTGACTTTC; V: TRBV7-3; D: -; size: -; J: TRBJ2-6
CDR3: CASSYAQGQDQETQYF; DNA: TGTGCCAGCAGTTACGCACAGGGACAGGACCAAGAGACCCAGTACTTC; V: TRBV6-2/TRBV6-3; D: TRBD1; size: -; J: TRBJ2-5
CDR3: CASSSPTGSNTEAFF; DNA: TGTGCCAGCAGCTCACCAACAGGGAGCAACACTGAAGCTTTCTTT; V: TRBV7-8; D: -; size: -; J: TRBJ1-1
CDR3: CASSLTPGANVLTF; DNA: TGTGCCAGCAGTTTAACTCCTGGGGCCAACGTCCTGACTTTC; V: TRBV28; D: -; size: -; J: TRBJ2-6
CDR3: CASSYSPPGLAGVINEQFF; DNA: TGTGCCAGCAGTTACTCCCCACCGGGACTAGCGGGAGTGATCAATGAGCAGTTCTTC; V: TRBV6-2/TRBV6-3; D: TRBD2; size: few; J: TRBJ2-1
CDR3: CASSVGQGYQPQHF; DNA: TGTGCCAGCAGTGTTGGACAGGGGTACCAGCCCCAGCATTTT; V: TRBV2; D: TRBD1; size: few; J: TRBJ1-5
CDR3: CATHGRTELAKNIQYF; DNA: TGTGCCACACACGGCAGGACAGAACTAGCCAAAAACATTCAGTACTTC; V: TRBV24-1; D: -; size: -; J: TRBJ2-4
CDR3: CASSPRVFADRLLYEQYF; DNA: TGTGCCAGCAGCCCTAGGGTCTTTGCGGACAGACTTTTATACGAGCAGTACTTC; V: TRBV7-2; D: -; size: -; J: TRBJ2-7
CDR3: CASSERIRDTQYF; DNA: TGTGCCAGCAGTGAGAGGATTCGGGATACGCAGTATTTT; V: TRBV6-4; D: -; size: -; J: TRBJ2-3
CDR3: CASSQELGTGTLLIPNYGYTF; DNA: TGTGCCAGCAGCCAAGAACTTGGGACAGGGACACTTCTAATACCTAACTATGGCTACACCTTC; V: TRBV4-2; D: TRBD1; size: -; J: TRBJ1-2
CDR3: CATPDRDTPASQPQHF; DNA: TGTGCCACTCCTGACCGGGACACACCCGCAAGTCAGCCCCAGCATTTT; V: TRBV24-1; D: -; size: few; J: TRBJ1-5
CDR3: CASSIEAGGNQPQHF; DNA: TGTGCCAGTAGTATAGAAGCCGGAGGCAATCAGCCCCAGCATTTT; V: TRBV19; D: -; size: once; J: TRBJ1-5
CDR3: CASSPGTSGITDTQYF; DNA: TGTGCCAGTAGTCCCGGGACTAGCGGAATCACAGATACGCAGTATTTT; V: TRBV19; D: TRBD2; size: -; J: TRBJ2-3
CDR3: CASSPGLPPLNEQFF; DNA: TGTGCCAGCAGCCCAGGACTACCGCCACTGAATGAGCAGTTCTTC; V: TRBV7-9; D: -; size: -; J: TRBJ2-1
CDR3: CAISVGDRVTDTQYF; DNA: TGTGCCATCAGTGTGGGGGACAGGGTCACAGATACGCAGTATTTT; V: TRBV10-3; D: TRBD1; size: -; J: TRBJ2-3
CDR3: CASSLRQGSAFF; DNA: TGTGCCAGCAGCTTAAGACAGGGCTCGGCTTTCTTT; V: TRBV7-2; D: TRBD1; size: -; J: TRBJ1-1
CDR3: CASSLLAGVNNEQFF; DNA: TGTGCCAGCAGCCTACTAGCGGGAGTAAACAATGAGCAGTTCTTC; V: TRBV3-1/TRBV3-2; D: TRBD2; size: -; J: TRBJ2-1
CDR3: CASSSLAGAFYNEQFF; DNA: TGTGCCAGCAGCTCCTTAGCGGGGGCCTTTTACAATGAGCAGTTCTTC; V: TRBV7-8; D: TRBD2; size: -; J: TRBJ2-1
CDR3: CASSLVRAGTSYEQYF; DNA: TGTGCCAGCAGCTTAGTTCGAGCCGGGACTAGCTACGAGCAGTACTTC; V: TRBV11-2; D: TRBD2; size: -; J: TRBJ2-7
CDR3: CASSLARDEQYF; DNA: TGTGCCAGCAGCCTGGCCAGGGACGAGCAGTACTTC; V: TRBV28; D: -; size: once; J: TRBJ2-7
CDR3: CASSQPLAGANNYGYTF; DNA: TGTGCCAGCAGCCAACCGTTGGCAGGGGCCAATAACTATGGCTACACCTTC; V: TRBV4-2; D: -; size: -; J: TRBJ1-2
CDR3: CATSDLYSEAFF; DNA: TGTGCCACCAGTGATTTATACTCGGAAGCTTTCTTT; V: TRBV24-1; D: -; size: -; J: TRBJ1-1
CDR3: CASSLRVSHRYEQYF; DNA: TGTGCCAGCAGCCTTAGAGTGAGCCATCGCTACGAGCAGTACTTC; V: TRBV11-2; D: -; size: -; J: TRBJ2-7
CDR3: CSAGVVEAFF; DNA: TGCAGTGCCGGGGTTGTGGAAGCTTTCTTT; V: TRBV20-1; D: -; size: -; J: TRBJ1-1
CDR3: CASSKRQGMYSEAFF; DNA: TGTGCCAGCAGTAAACGACAGGGAATGTATTCTGAAGCTTTCTTT; V: TRBV6-5; D: TRBD1; size: -; J: TRBJ1-1
CDR3: CASSLEAFSSGNTIYF; DNA: TGTGCCAGCAGCTTGGAAGCGTTTAGCTCTGGAAACACCATATATTTT; V: TRBV5-5; D: -; size: -; J: TRBJ1-3
CDR3: CATSRALRGAYGYTF; DNA: TGTGCCACCAGCAGAGCCCTACGGGGGGCATATGGCTACACCTTC; V: TRBV15; D: -; size: -; J: TRBJ1-2
CDR3: CASTPSGRLYNEQFF; DNA: TGTGCCAGCACCCCTAGCGGGAGATTATACAATGAGCAGTTCTTC; V: TRBV9; D: TRBD2; size: -; J: TRBJ2-1
CDR3: CASSSNTGTGLNVDTQYF; DNA: TGCGCCAGCAGCTCAAACACCGGGACAGGGCTAAATGTGGATACGCAGTATTTT; V: TRBV5-1; D: TRBD1; size: -; J: TRBJ2-3
CDR3: CASSLRDTPIYGYTF; DNA: TGTGCCAGTAGTCTCCGGGACACTCCTATCTATGGCTACACCTTC; V: TRBV19; D: -; size: -; J: TRBJ1-2
CDR3: CSARQGNGYTF; DNA: TGCAGTGCTAGGCAGGGCAATGGCTACACCTTC; V: TRBV20-1; D: -; size: -; J: TRBJ1-2
CDR3: CASSVHSGNYGYTF; DNA: TGTGCCAGCAGCGTACATTCGGGAAACTATGGCTACACCTTC; V: TRBV9; D: -; size: -; J: TRBJ1-2
CDR3: CASSLEVGAPYEQYF; DNA: TGCGCCAGCAGCTTGGAAGTGGGGGCCCCCTACGAGCAGTACTTC; V: TRBV5-1; D: -; size: -; J: TRBJ2-7
CDR3: CASPGRGGTEAFF; DNA: TGTGCCAGCCCGGGGCGGGGCGGCACTGAAGCTTTCTTT; V: TRBV12-3/TRBV12-4; D: -; size: -; J: TRBJ1-1
CDR3: CAADPGDRVNSPLHF; DNA: TGTGCCGCCGATCCGGGGGATAGGGTCAATTCACCCCTCCACTTT; V: TRBV10-3; D: -; size: -; J: TRBJ1-6
CDR3: CASSPGGYTEAFF; DNA: TGTGCCAGCAGCCCAGGGGGGTACACTGAAGCTTTCTTT; V: TRBV3-1/TRBV3-2; D: TRBD1; size: -; J: TRBJ1-1
CDR3: CASSPGTGRYEQYF; DNA: TGTGCCAGCAGCCCCGGGACAGGGAGATACGAGCAGTACTTC; V: TRBV5-6; D: TRBD1; size: -; J: TRBJ2-7
CDR3: CASSTLTRRTQYF; DNA: TGTGCCAGCAGCACCTTAACTCGCCGGACGCAGTATTTT; V: TRBV5-6; D: -; size: -; J: TRBJ2-3
CDR3: CASSSRTGFTNEKLFF; DNA: TGCGCCAGCAGCTCCCGAACAGGGTTTACTAATGAAAAACTGTTTTTT; V: TRBV5-1; D: -; size: -; J: TRBJ1-4
CDR3: CASSAPIRGTNTGELFF; DNA: TGTGCCAGCAGCGCCCCCATTCGCGGTACGAACACCGGGGAGCTGTTTTTT; V: TRBV9; D: -; size: -; J: TRBJ2-2
CDR3: CATSRDRNNYGYTF; DNA: TGTGCCACGTCCCGGGACAGAAATAACTATGGCTACACCTTC; V: TRBV19; D: TRBD1; size: -; J: TRBJ1-2
CDR3: CASSPSSGNTIYF; DNA: TGTGCCAGCTCACCCAGCTCTGGAAACACCATATATTTT; V: TRBV18; D: -; size: -; J: TRBJ1-3
CDR3: CASSIRTASLNTEAFF; DNA: TGTGCCAGTAGTATTCGGACAGCCTCGTTGAACACTGAAGCTTTCTTT; V: TRBV19; D: -; size: -; J: TRBJ1-1
CDR3: CASSLGGRGETYNEQFF; DNA: TGTGCCAGCAGCTTAGGAGGGCGGGGAGAAACCTACAATGAGCAGTTCTTC; V: TRBV11-2; D: -; size: -; J: TRBJ2-1
CDR3: CASSDRAQSYQPQHF; DNA: TGTGCCAGCAGTGACAGGGCCCAGAGCTATCAGCCCCAGCATTTT; V: TRBV6-1; D: -; size: once; J: TRBJ1-5
CDR3: CASSQNRGAGNTIYF; DNA: TGTGCCAGCAGCCAAAACAGGGGGGCTGGAAACACCATATATTTT; V: TRBV6-5; D: TRBD1; size: -; J: TRBJ1-3
CDR3: CASNRAESYGYTF; DNA: TGTGCCAGCAATCGAGCGGAGTCCTATGGCTACACCTTC; V: TRBV7-9; D: -; size: -; J: TRBJ1-2
CDR3: CASSEEGGGGELFF; DNA: TGTGCCAGCAGTGAAGAGGGGGGGGGCGGGGAGCTGTTTTTT; V: TRBV2; D: -; size: -; J: TRBJ2-2